The clone carrying this TCR beta chain was detected once. The antigen is unknown. Per the germline V gene, CDR1 is SNHLY and CDR2 is FYNNEI. V lost 7 bases and J 0 bases, leaving 9 bases between the germline ends. CDR3 length: 13 residues. The source of the sample is a study of T cell responses to AZD1222 COVID-19 vaccine. Assay: immunoSEQ multiplex PCR; the TCRdb copy retains only in-frame clones and omits some. In the table there are approximately 270,000 clones, around 93% of which are singletons. Study conclusions and caveats: Compared with day 0, the breadth and depth of the Spike-specific TCR repertoire rose significantly after two doses of AZD1222. There were mostly white British donors and more females than males, and clonal diversity was possibly underestimated. Repertoire samples came only from after the peak T cell response.

The sample was peripheral blood, taken 28 days after the second AZD1222 dose. The V call is TRBV2, the J call TRBJ1-1; D is unclear. This sequence originates from an adult who received the AZD1222 COVID-19 vaccine. In nucleotides, the CDR3 is TGTGCCAGCACTAAGACCGTGAACACTGAAGCTTTCTTT. Translated: CASTKTVNTEAFF.